This T cell receptor (beta chain) was recovered during a study of blood T cells in healthy people across ages. Trimming stripped 1 base from V and 4 bases from J, with 13 bases between. Germline lookup yields CDR1 MGHDK and CDR2 SYGVNS. The CDR3 covers 15 residues. Findings and caveats of the study: Any changes in expanded clonotypes were possibly confounded, as donor CMV status remained unknown.

A second PCR, run for about 7 to 11 cycles, used a sample-barcoded 5' primer plus a J-beta primer mix. A minimum of 3 million CDR3-containing paired-end reads was obtained for each sample. TCRdb itself ran the 5' RACE reads through MiXCR, one entry per CDR3 protein. There are 870,000 or so distinct CDR3 sequences in the sample; about 28% occur only once, and about 18% lies in the top ten. This clonotype was counted ten times or more. What it recognizes is unknown. The draw of peripheral blood yielded roughly 10 milliliters from each donor. The amount of total RNA extracted per sample was at least 5.5 micrograms.

The chain joins TRBV25-1 to TRBJ1-2, with D possibly being TRBD1 (5 bases). Sequencing used blood. The origin of this receptor is a woman older than 75 in good health. CDR3 protein: CASSELQTGGYGYTF. In nucleotides, the CDR3 is TGTGCCAGCAGTGAATTGCAGACCGGGGGCTATGGCTACACCTTC.